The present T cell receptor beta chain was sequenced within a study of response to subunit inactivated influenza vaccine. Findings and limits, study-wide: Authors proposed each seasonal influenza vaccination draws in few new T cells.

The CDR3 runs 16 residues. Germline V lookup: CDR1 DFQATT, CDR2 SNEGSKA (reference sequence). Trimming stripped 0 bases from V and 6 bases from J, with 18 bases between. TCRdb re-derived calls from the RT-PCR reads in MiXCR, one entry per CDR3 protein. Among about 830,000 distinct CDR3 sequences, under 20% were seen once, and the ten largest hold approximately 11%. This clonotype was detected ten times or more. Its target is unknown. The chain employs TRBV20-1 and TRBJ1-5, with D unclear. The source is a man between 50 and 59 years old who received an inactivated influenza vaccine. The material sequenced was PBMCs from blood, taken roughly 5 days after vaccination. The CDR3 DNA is TGCAGTGCTAGAGAGGAGTCGGGGTTTCAGCGTCAGCCCCAGCATTTT. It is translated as CSAREESGFQRQPQHF.